What follows are 3 T cell receptor beta chains derived from one specimen sequenced in a study of type 1 and type 2 diabetes patients. Amplification started from genomic DNA. A primer set of 30 forward and 13 reverse primers amplified the CDR3. In TCRdb, the multiplex PCR reads were re-called with MiXCR into one record per CDR3 protein. Counted here are about 250,000 distinct CDR3 sequences, 47% occurring once; the ten biggest clones make up roughly an eighth. Sequenced: peripheral blood mononuclear cells (PBMCs). All receptors come from a man aged 18 to 29 with type 2 diabetes.

This rearrangement joins TRBV20-1 to TRBJ2-7; TRBD1 matches at 7 bases. The CDR3 has 13 amino acids. The V segment lost 6 bases and the J segment 3 bases; nucleotides outside the gene matches: 8. The germline CDR1 and CDR2 sequences are DFQATT and SNEGSKA (reference sequence). The CDR3 DNA reads as TGCAGTGCCAGGAAGGGGGCTTACTACGAGCAGTACTTC. The encoded protein is CSARKGAYYEQYF.

V is TRBV29-1 and J is TRBJ2-5; the D gene is possibly TRBD2 (6 bases). Germline V gene data show CDR1 as SQVTM and CDR2 as ANQGSEA. The CDR3 covers 10 residues. V was pared by 7 bases and J by 5 bases, with 8 bases between. DNA for the CDR3: TGCAGCGCCGGAGGGGAGACCCAGTACTTC. Translated, it gives CSAGGETQYF.

The sample holds a few counts of this clonotype. The chain recombines TRBV6-4 with TRBJ2-5; 8 bases match TRBD1. This CDR3 is built from 16 residues. Trimming took 7 bases from V and 7 from J; bases not matched to a gene: 17. Germline lookup yields CDR1 MRHNA and CDR2 SNTAGT. The CDR3 DNA reads TGTGCCAGCATAATCCTGGTCTTGCGACAGGGGACGACCCAGTACTTC. It specifies CASIILVLRQGTTQYF.